This paragraph reports one T cell receptor beta chain. What it binds is unknown. With 60 Vbeta and 13 Jbeta primers, the PCR was carried out. The protocol was immunoSEQ multiplex PCR, while the TCRdb copy is restricted to in-frame clones and leaves out a portion. The repertoire holds more than 85,000 clones, with under 80% as singletons. CDR1 MNHEY and CDR2 SMNVEV come from the germline V gene (reference sequence). The CDR3 runs 18 residues. Trimming at V came to 4 bases and at J to 0 bases, leaving 9 bases not matched to a gene. The sample comes from a study of cytomegalovirus exposure and HLA in healthy donors. Across the study: Tens of millions of unique TCRs from HLA-typed donors were held in an early release of data. Genotyping showed about 80% of about 370 donors falling in the Caucasian-associated ancestry cluster.

Study-level findings and limits: In a later analysis, DRB1 alleles had the most associated TCRs; HLA-C alleles the fewest.

This TCR came from a woman aged 45-65 years in good health and CMV-seropositive. Sequenced material: PBMCs. V and J are TRBV27 and TRBJ2-3; 11 bases agree with TRBD2. CDR3 bases: TGTGCCAGCAGTTGGGGGGCTAGCGGGAGGCCTAGCACAGATACGCAGTATTTT. It yields the protein CASSWGASGRPSTDTQYF.